The T cell receptor beta chain under discussion was sequenced for a study of blood T cell repertoires in COVID-19. Turning to the study itself: Samples taken during acute and convalescent COVID-19 were collected in the United States, Italy and Spain.

This study enrolled people aged roughly 18 to 89 from about two dozen US geographic areas. Each participant's cohort was designated according to participant-reported clinical history. Original handling: Scientists estimated how many nucleated cells there were by amplifying reference gene primers. The data were produced by immunoSEQ multiplex PCR, yet TCRdb's version contains in-frame clones alone and is incomplete. From that table come the V and J calls and clone size; the DNA was used to work out D and trimming. The table shows about 390,000 clones, with approximately 87% occurring only once. With 6 bases clipped from V and 8 bases from J, the junction kept 11 bases outside the gene matches. This CDR3 is built from 15 residues. The V gene's germline CDR1 is SNHLY and CDR2 FYNNEI.

Specimen: PBMCs or T cells enriched from blood (not recorded which). The genes are TRBV2 and TRBJ2-2; TRBD1 agrees at 8 bases. The sequence derives from a woman in her forties or fifties who had recovered from COVID-19. Written as DNA, the CDR3 is TGTGCCAGCAGACCCCGTGAGACAGGGGCGGGGGAGCTGTTTTTT. Translating gives CASRPRETGAGELFF.